The clone carrying this T cell receptor (beta chain) was detected many times. Its antigen is unknown. The data derive from a study of T-cell memory formation after mild COVID-19. Study as a whole: TCR clustering was largely donor specific.

Germline V gene data show CDR1 as SGHTA and CDR2 as FQGNSA. This CDR3 is 16 amino acids long. Trimming took 2 bases from V and 0 from J; bases not matched to a gene: 3. MiXCR was run by TCRdb on the 5' RACE reads, yielding one entry per CDR3 protein. The sample has roughly 250,000 distinct CDR3 sequences, about 17% seen once. Findings and limits, study-wide: Some responding clones appeared in pre-infection memory, suggesting cross-reactive memory joined. Balance between CD4 and CD8 was seen in clones contracting day 15 to 85, and a CD4+ lean was seen in later expanders. Among CD4+ contracting clones, most were CM and EM, and CD8+ ones EMRA.

The rearrangement joins TRBV7-2 to TRBJ2-3; the match to TRBD2 covers 9 bases. Sequenced: PBMCs or a T cell subset sorted from them (not recorded which). The receptor's source is a man between 18 and 35 years old who had mild COVID-19 (a few samples of this study predate the infection). Cell type and time point are not known. The CDR3 loop is CASSLLAGPSTDTQYF. In nucleotides, the CDR3 is TGTGCCAGCAGCTTACTAGCGGGGCCCAGCACAGATACGCAGTATTTT. Filled out from reference TRBV7-2 and TRBJ2-3, the complete variable domain reads GAGVSQSPSNKVTEKGKDVELRCDPISGHTALYWYRQSLGQGLEFLIYFQGNSAPDKSGLPSDRFSAERTGGSVSTLTIQRTQQEDSAVYLCASSLLAGPSTDTQYFGPGTRLTVL.